Below are 30 T cell receptor beta chains sequenced from a single sample in a study of cytomegalovirus exposure and HLA in healthy donors. Primers for the PCR totalled 60 Vbeta and 13 Jbeta. Method: immunoSEQ multiplex PCR; TCRdb's copy keeps in-frame clones and lacks some. The sample yields 130,000 to 150,000 clones, 80% seen once. The sample comprised PBMCs. The receptor set was obtained from a man aged 35 to 55 in good health and CMV-seropositive.

V gene TRBV25-1 combines with J gene TRBJ1-6, with 8 bases aligning to TRBD1. With 1 base clipped from V and 6 bases from J, the junction kept 2 bases outside the gene matches. CDR1 is MGHDK, CDR2 SYGVNS, per germline. The length of the CDR3 is 15 residues. The CDR3 loop is CASSEFQGANSPLHF. CDR3 coding DNA: TGTGCCAGCAGTGAATTTCAGGGGGCTAATTCACCCCTCCACTTT.

This chain connects TRBV4-2 to TRBJ1-1; D is unresolved. Germline loops: CDR1 LGHNA, CDR2 YNFKEQ. V was trimmed by 0 bases and J by 6 bases, leaving 8 bases between them. The CDR3 sequence is 13 residues long. The CDR3 is CASSQEPVSEAFF. The CDR3, as DNA: TGTGCCAGCAGCCAAGAACCGGTTTCTGAAGCTTTCTTT.

This rearrangement joins TRBV2 to TRBJ2-7; D possibly corresponds to TRBD1 (5 bases). In germline, CDR1 is SNHLY, CDR2 FYNNEI. The CDR3 covers 12 residues. V was cut by 8 bases and J by 5 bases, with 13 bases left in between. The CDR3 loop is CASCPGWDEQYF. The CDR3 DNA is TGTGCCAGCTGTCCAGGGTGGGACGAGCAGTACTTC.

The rearrangement uses TRBV7-6 and TRBJ1-2, with D perhaps matching TRBD1 (5 bases). Deletions cut 2 bases from V and 2 bases from J, with 15 bases between. The CDR3 extends over 16 amino acids. Germline V lookup: CDR1 SGHVS, CDR2 FNYEAQ. In DNA, the CDR3 is TGTGCCAGCAGCTTAACCCCAGGGCAGGTGAACTATGGCTACACCTTC. Encoded protein: CASSLTPGQVNYGYTF.

The chain recombines TRBV27 with TRBJ2-5, with 9 positions matching TRBD2. The junction had 12 bases not matched to a gene; V was cut back by 5 bases and J by 5 bases. The CDR3 consists of 16 residues. From germline, CDR1 is MNHEY and CDR2 SMNVEV (reference sequence). CDR3 amino acids: CASSPLGSGRLETQYF. For the CDR3, the DNA is TGTGCCAGCAGTCCTTTAGGGAGCGGGAGGTTGGAGACCCAGTACTTC.

The chain links TRBV28 to TRBJ1-6; D gene ambiguous. The V end lost 10 bases, the J end lost 0 bases, and 16 bases lay between the germline ends. CDR1 MDHEN and CDR2 SYDVKM come from the germline V gene. The CDR3 consists of 16 residues. Here the CDR3 DNA reads TGTGCCATCGACGGAGGGCGCAGCTCCTATAATTCACCCCTCCACTTT. This codes for CAIDGGRSSYNSPLHF. The full variable domain, in which reference TRBV28 and TRBJ1-6 provide the parts outside the CDR3, is DVKVTQSSRYLVKRTGEKVFLECVQDMDHENMFWYRQDPGLGLRLIYFSYDVKMKEKGDIPEGYSVSREKKERFSLILESASTNQTSMYLCAIDGGRSSYNSPLHFGNGTRLTVT.

This rearrangement joins TRBV6-1 to TRBJ2-7; no clear D gene. This CDR3 region has 15 residues. Trimming took off 1 base at V and 2 bases at J, with 12 bases between the two ends. Germline values: CDR1 MNHNS, CDR2 SASEGT. CDR3 sequence: CASSEDPGWTYEQYF. The CDR3 nucleotides are TGTGCCAGCAGTGAAGACCCAGGATGGACCTACGAGCAGTACTTC.

The J gene is TRBJ2-7, the V gene TRBV27, with 9 bases identical to TRBD2. The CDR3 is 15 residues long. The ends lost 5 bases at V and 4 bases at J; junction bases unmatched: 9. The germline V gene encodes CDR1 MNHEY and CDR2 SMNVEV (reference sequence). The CDR3 loop reads CASSPSSGDEYEQYF. The CDR3 bases are TGTGCCAGCAGTCCCTCTAGCGGGGATGAATACGAGCAGTACTTC.

The sample holds a few counts of this clone. Other nucleotide sequences in the sample specify the same CDR3. This chain joins TRBV28 and TRBJ1-6; TRBD1 is a possible D gene (5 bases). The CDR3 spans 19 residues. CDR1 and CDR2 (germline): MDHEN, SYDVKM. Trimming pared 4 bases from V and 0 bases from J, leaving 19 bases between. Here the CDR3 reads CASSSTKGKKSSYNSPLHF. The CDR3 DNA reads as TGTGCCAGCAGTTCAACGAAGGGGAAGAAAAGCTCCTATAATTCACCCCTCCACTTT.

The count of this clone is one. This chain connects TRBV7-9 to TRBJ2-5; 8 nucleotides agree with TRBD2. The CDR3 sequence is 15 residues long. The germline V gene encodes CDR1 SEHNR and CDR2 FQNEAQ (reference sequence). The trim removed 1 base at V and 5 bases at J, leaving 6 bases unmatched. In DNA form, the CDR3 reads TGTGCCAGCAGCTTAGGTGGGACTAGGGCTGAGACCCAGTACTTC. Protein: CASSLGGTRAETQYF. The variable domain in full, with the rest retrieved from reference TRBV7-9 and TRBJ2-5, is DTGVSQNPRHKITKRGQNVTFRCDPISEHNRLYWYRQTLGQGPEFLTYFQNEAQLEKSRLLSDRFSAERPKGSFSTLEIQRTEQGDSAMYLCASSLGGTRAETQYFGPGTRLLVL.

The chain uses TRBV4-1 and TRBJ2-1, with 8 bases identical to TRBD1. The CDR3 covers 15 residues. The germline CDR1 and CDR2 sequences are MGHRA and YSYEKL. Trimming cost V 2 bases and J 5 bases; bases outside gene matches: 5. CDR3: CASSQLRTGNNEQFF. In nucleotides, the CDR3 is TGCGCCAGCAGCCAACTACGGACAGGGAACAATGAGCAGTTCTTC.

V usage is TRBV7-2 and J usage is TRBJ2-2; tentatively, D is TRBD1 (6 bases). The germline CDR1 and CDR2 sequences are SGHTA and FQGNSA. V was trimmed by 2 bases and J by 5 bases, leaving 15 bases between them. The CDR3 totals 16 residues. CDR3 bases: TGTGCCAGCAGCTTACCGATTCAACAGGGAACCGGGGAGCTGTTTTTT. Translating gives CASSLPIQQGTGELFF. The variable domain in full, with the rest retrieved from reference TRBV7-2 and TRBJ2-2, is GAGVSQSPSNKVTEKGKDVELRCDPISGHTALYWYRQSLGQGLEFLIYFQGNSAPDKSGLPSDRFSAERTGGSVSTLTIQRTQQEDSAVYLCASSLPIQQGTGELFFGEGSRLTVL.

The V gene is TRBV5-6, the J gene TRBJ2-1; D not resolved. CDR1 and CDR2 from the germline V gene are SGHDT and YYEEEE. CDR3 length: 13 residues. V lost 4 bases, J lost 10 bases, and 15 bases lay in between. In DNA form, the CDR3 reads TGTGCCAGCAGCCCCCTGCCCCACAGAGAGCAGTTCTTC. This translates into CASSPLPHREQFF.

The rearrangement links TRBV4-1 to TRBJ2-4; D is unresolved. Germline V gene lookup returns CDR1 MGHRA and CDR2 YSYEKL. V was shortened by 9 bases and J by 0 bases, with 12 bases between the two germline ends. The CDR3 length is 14 residues. CDR3: CASSTSEAKNIQYF. CDR3 coding DNA: TGCGCCAGTTCCACCAGCGAAGCCAAAAACATTCAGTACTTC.

V gene TRBV27 combines with J gene TRBJ2-1; 11 nucleotides align to TRBD2. The CDR3 extends over 19 amino acids. The V gene end was trimmed by 3 bases and the J gene end by 10 bases; junction bases not matched to a gene: 20. CDR1 and CDR2 from the germline V gene are MNHEY and SMNVEV (reference sequence). The CDR3 DNA reads as TGTGCCAGCAGTTTCTCGGGACTAGCGGCGTTTAATTCTTGGGAGGAGCAGTTCTTC. Its protein product is CASSFSGLAAFNSWEEQFF.

The CDR3 sequence is CASSSGGVADTQYF. DNA for the CDR3: TGTGCCAGCAGCTCCGGAGGAGTTGCAGATACGCAGTATTTT. V gene TRBV7-6 combines with J gene TRBJ2-3, with D possibly TRBD2 on 5 matching bases. V was cut by 4 bases and J by 4 bases, with 12 bases left in between. The germline CDR1 and CDR2 sequences are SGHVS and FNYEAQ. The length of the CDR3 is 14 residues.

The chain uses TRBV6-1 and TRBJ2-7; TRBD1 matches 7 bases. In germline, CDR1 is MNHNS, CDR2 SASEGT. This CDR3 has 14 amino acids. Germline trimming cut 6 bases from V and 3 bases from J; bases unmatched to any gene: 8. The CDR3 sequence is CASRSSYRGYEQYF. The CDR3 DNA reads TGTGCCAGCAGGAGCAGTTACAGGGGCTACGAGCAGTACTTC.

The chain links TRBV7-2 to TRBJ1-3, with 7 bases that match TRBD1. CDR3 length: 17 residues. CDR1 SGHTA and CDR2 FQGNSA come from the germline V gene. V dropped 1 base and J dropped 2; count of bases not matched to a gene: 8. The CDR3: CASSLVGGGFPGNTIYF. The CDR3 DNA reads as TGTGCCAGCAGCTTAGTCGGAGGGGGCTTCCCTGGAAACACCATATATTTT.

This chain links TRBV19 with TRBJ1-1; D not certain. This CDR3 comprises 13 residues. Between the trimmed V and J ends, which lost 8 bases and 1 base, there was a span of 11 bases. Per the germline V gene, CDR1 is LNHDA and CDR2 is SQIVND (reference sequence). The CDR3 bases are TGTGCCAGTGGAGTCCCCCAGAACACTGAAGCTTTCTTT. It specifies CASGVPQNTEAFF.

This chain links TRBV5-4 with TRBJ1-1; possibly TRBD1 for D (5 bases). Trimming cost V 3 bases and J 1 base, with 10 bases left between them. From germline, CDR1 is SGHNT and CDR2 YYREEE (reference sequence). The CDR3 length is 14 residues. CDR3 coding DNA: TGTGCCAGCAGCTGGGGTGACAGGAACACTGAAGCTTTCTTT. Its translation: CASSWGDRNTEAFF.

This clone was seen only once. The chain links TRBV7-2 to TRBJ1-4, with 8 bases lining up with TRBD1. This CDR3 comprises 15 residues. Germline V CDR1 and CDR2: SGHTA, FQGNSA. V was pared by 5 bases and J by 1 base, with 3 bases of the junction left unmatched. CDR3 sequence (DNA): TGTGCCAGCAGCCTAGACAGGGGAACTAATGAAAAACTGTTTTTT. Translating gives CASSLDRGTNEKLFF.

This chain links TRBV7-9 with TRBJ2-2; D remains unclear. Trimming took 5 bases from V and 7 from J, leaving 5 bases between them. Germline-derived CDR1 and CDR2 are SEHNR and FQNEAQ (reference sequence). CDR3 length: 11 residues. CDR3 DNA: TGTGCCAGCAGCCCAGGCGGGGAGCTGTTTTTT. This gives the protein CASSPGGELFF.

V and J are TRBV7-9 and TRBJ1-1; D not certain. The V end lost 0 bases, the J end lost 10 bases, and 18 bases lay between the germline ends. This CDR3 contains 15 residues. Germline V lookup: CDR1 SEHNR, CDR2 FQNEAQ (reference sequence). CDR3 region: CASSLAVGQQLVAFF. DNA of the CDR3: TGTGCCAGCAGCTTAGCCGTAGGTCAGCAACTAGTAGCTTTCTTT.

This clone was picked up one time. The chain has TRBV6-4 and TRBJ1-2; TRBD1 agrees at 8 bases. This CDR3 contains 13 residues. With 6 bases clipped from V and 8 bases from J, the junction kept 8 bases outside the gene matches. CDR1 is MRHNA and CDR2 is SNTAGT in the germline V gene. The CDR3 DNA is TGTGCCAGCAGATCGACAGGGGCGGGAGGCTACACCTTC. It codes for CASRSTGAGGYTF.

The rearrangement links TRBV5-6 to TRBJ1-2; 7 nucleotides match TRBD1. V shed 6 bases and J 5 bases; nucleotides not matched to a gene: 13. The germline V gene has CDR1 SGHDT and CDR2 YYEEEE. The CDR3 sequence is 15 residues long. In DNA form, the CDR3 reads TGTGCCAGCACCGACACGAGGGGGCTATATTATGGCTACACCTTC. Translation gives CASTDTRGLYYGYTF.

In its sample, this clone was seen a few times. This rearrangement joins TRBV5-6 to TRBJ2-2; 8 bases are shared with TRBD1. Trimming took 7 bases from V and 8 from J; bases not matched to a gene: 7. The CDR3 extends over 13 amino acids. Germline V CDR1 and CDR2: SGHDT, YYEEEE. CDR3 loop: CASRQGAPGELFF. CDR3 coding DNA: TGTGCCAGCCGCCAGGGGGCACCAGGGGAGCTGTTTTTT.

The V call is TRBV11-2, the J call TRBJ1-1; the D gene is possibly TRBD1 (6 bases). Trimming stripped 4 bases from V and 3 bases from J, with 12 bases between. Germline lookup yields CDR1 SGHAT and CDR2 FQNNGV. The CDR3 loop spans 14 amino acids. The CDR3 region has the DNA TGTGCCAGCAGCTCCCGCAGACAGGACACTGAAGCTTTCTTT. This codes for CASSSRRQDTEAFF.

The chain is built from TRBV5-1 and TRBJ2-7; D unclear. The CDR3 runs 16 residues. V dropped 0 bases and J dropped 4 bases, with 17 bases sitting between them. Germline assignment: CDR1 SGHRS and CDR2 YFSETQ. For the CDR3, the DNA is TGCGCCAGCAGCTTGGACGCGACACCGAGTCCATACGAGCAGTACTTC. Its translation: CASSLDATPSPYEQYF. The full variable domain, in which reference TRBV5-1 and TRBJ2-7 provide the parts outside the CDR3, is KAGVTQTPRYLIKTRGQQVTLSCSPISGHRSVSWYQQTPGQGLQFLFEYFSETQRNKGNFPGRFSGRQFSNSRSEMNVSTLELGDSALYLCASSLDATPSPYEQYFGPGTRLTVT.

The rearrangement uses TRBV28 and TRBJ2-7; D is ambiguous. This CDR3 region has 11 residues. Germline-derived CDR1 and CDR2 are MDHEN and SYDVKM. V was clipped by 8 bases and J by 8 bases, with 13 bases between them. This CDR3 is CASLKLGKQYF. The CDR3 DNA follows: TGTGCCAGCTTGAAACTCGGTAAGCAGTACTTC.

This clone occurred once. The V gene is TRBV7-9, the J gene TRBJ2-3, with 12 bases that match TRBD2. The CDR3 spans 16 residues. Germline V CDR1 and CDR2: SEHNR, FQNEAQ (reference sequence). The V gene end was trimmed by 5 bases and the J gene end by 2 bases; junction bases not matched to a gene: 5. The CDR3 reads CASSLGLAGITDTQYF. CDR3 DNA sequence: TGTGCCAGCAGCCTTGGACTAGCGGGGATCACAGATACGCAGTATTTT.